The 27 T cell receptor beta chains presented below share a single source sample, sequenced in a study of CD8 T cells in Susac syndrome. RNA in amounts of about 0.5 to 1 ug was reverse transcribed with random hexamers. TCRdb re-derived calls from the immunoSEQ multiplex PCR reads in MiXCR, one entry per CDR3 protein. The table includes about 210,000 distinct CDR3 sequences, roughly 96% detected once. The source material was CD4+ T cells from PBMCs. The source of these receptors is a human donor with multiple sclerosis.

This clonotype occurred once. This chain links TRBV20-1 with TRBJ1-1; D ambiguous. Germline V gene lookup returns CDR1 DFQATT and CDR2 SNEGSKA (reference sequence). This CDR3 comprises 11 residues. Trimming took 3 bases from V and 11 from J, leaving 13 bases between them. The DNA of the CDR3 is TGCAGTGCTAGTTACCCGGAGGGCGCTTTCTTT. Protein sequence: CSASYPEGAFF.

This clonotype was seen more than once but under ten times. Here the CDR3 reads CSVVLLDGPTYEQYF. In DNA form, the CDR3 reads TGCAGCGTTGTTTTATTGGACGGCCCAACCTACGAGCAGTACTTC. This rearrangement joins TRBV29-1 to TRBJ2-7, with no clear D. The CDR3 has 15 amino acids. Germline loops: CDR1 SQVTM, CDR2 ANQGSEA. V lost 4 bases and J 2 bases, leaving 18 bases between the germline ends.

This chain uses TRBV12-3 or TRBV12-4 with TRBJ2-1; TRBD2 matches at 12 bases. Trimming removed 1 base from V and 8 bases from J; junction bases left unmatched: 3. The CDR3 extends over 15 amino acids. CDR3 in amino acids: CASSLELAGGHEQFF. The CDR3, as DNA: TGTGCCAGCAGTTTAGAACTAGCGGGAGGTCATGAGCAGTTCTTC.

The chain uses TRBV3-1 and TRBJ2-1; 7 bases map to TRBD1. Germline loops: CDR1 LGHDT, CDR2 YNNKEL (reference sequence). There are 16 residues in the CDR3. Trimming removed 8 bases from V and 0 bases from J; junction bases left unmatched: 10. CDR3 nucleotides: TGTGCCAGCCAGAGACGGACAGGAAGCTCCTACAATGAGCAGTTCTTC. It specifies CASQRRTGSSYNEQFF.

V gene TRBV30 combines with J gene TRBJ1-1; TRBD1 agrees at 8 bases. Trimming cost V 3 bases and J 4 bases; bases outside gene matches: 4. Germline values: CDR1 GTSNPN, CDR2 SVGIG (reference sequence). The CDR3 is made up of 13 amino acids. DNA for the CDR3: TGTGCCTGGAGCCCTGACAGGGGCACTGAAGCTTTCTTT. Translated, it gives CAWSPDRGTEAFF.

The CDR3 protein is CSVEMMGQGYEQYF. CDR3 DNA: TGCAGCGTTGAAATGATGGGACAGGGGTACGAGCAGTACTTC. V usage is TRBV29-1 and J usage is TRBJ2-7; 10 nucleotides match TRBD1. Germline loops: CDR1 SQVTM, CDR2 ANQGSEA. The CDR3 spans 14 residues. J gave up 4 bases and V 2 bases, and 5 bases lay outside the gene matches.

Notes on this clonotype: Germline is not matched at one junction end, which may reflect a read error. The chain uses TRBV3-1 and TRBJ2-3; 8 bases match TRBD2. CDR1 LGHDT and CDR2 YNNKEL come from the germline V gene (reference sequence). The CDR3 extends over 14 amino acids. This CDR3 is CASSQGLVPDTQCF. As DNA, the CDR3 is TGTGCCAGCAGCCAGGGACTAGTCCCAGATACGCAGTGTTTT.

The J gene is TRBJ2-5, the V gene TRBV3-1, with D unclear. Germline-derived CDR1 and CDR2 are LGHDT and YNNKEL (reference sequence). V was pared by 6 bases and J by 5 bases, with 4 bases between. The CDR3 is made up of 10 amino acids. The CDR3, as DNA: TGTGCCAGCAGTATGGAGACCCAGTACTTC. Its protein product is CASSMETQYF.

The rearrangement links TRBV4-1 to TRBJ1-5; the D gene is possibly TRBD1 (5 bases). Germline CDR1 MGHRA, CDR2 YSYEKL. The V end was cut by 0 bases, the J end by 2 bases, with 14 bases between. The CDR3 has 17 residues. The CDR3 sequence: CASSQEGGRVGNQPQHF. CDR3 DNA: TGCGCCAGCAGCCAAGAAGGCGGCAGGGTGGGCAATCAGCCCCAGCATTTT.

This sequence joins TRBV7-2 and TRBJ2-5; maybe TRBD2 (6 bases). Germline-derived CDR1 and CDR2 are SGHTA and FQGNSA. The CDR3 length is 15 residues. V gave up 5 bases and J gave up 2 bases, with 15 bases separating them. CDR3 bases: TGTGCCAGCAGCCTGGGGCGGGGAGAACAAGAGACCCAGTACTTC. Translating it yields CASSLGRGEQETQYF.

V gene TRBV20-1 combines with J gene TRBJ2-7; 8 nucleotides line up with TRBD1. The germline gives CDR1 DFQATT, CDR2 SNEGSKA (reference sequence). V was clipped by 6 bases and J by 0 bases; unmatched bases: 7. This CDR3 contains 14 residues. CDR3 sequence reads: CSAPDRVDSYEQYF. The CDR3 DNA follows: TGCAGTGCCCCGGACAGGGTAGACTCCTACGAGCAGTACTTC.

V usage is TRBV27 and J usage is TRBJ1-5; 8 bases map to TRBD1. Losses at the gene ends were 5 bases for V and 4 bases for J; bases not matched to a gene: 10. CDR3 length: 16 amino acids. The germline V gene has CDR1 MNHEY and CDR2 SMNVEV (reference sequence). The CDR3 spells CASSPIDRGGNQPQHF. Here the CDR3 DNA reads TGTGCCAGCAGTCCCATCGACAGGGGAGGGAATCAGCCCCAGCATTTT.

Comments on this clonotype: At one end, the junction sequence differs from germline, possibly due to a read error. CDR3 nucleotides: TGTGCTAGCAGTAAACTAGCGGCAGGGACCCAGTACTTC. Translating gives CASSKLAAGTQYF. The V and J genes are TRBV7-7 and TRBJ2-5, with 8 bases fitting TRBD2. The CDR3 has 13 amino acids. In germline, CDR1 is SSHAT, CDR2 FNYEAQ (reference sequence).

This clonotype was seen more than once but under ten times. This sequence joins TRBV29-1 and TRBJ1-2, with TRBD1 matching 8 bases. J lost 4 bases, V lost 5 bases, and 3 bases had no gene match. Germline values: CDR1 SQVTM, CDR2 ANQGSEA. The CDR3 totals 12 residues. The CDR3 loop is CSVSDRGYGYTF. DNA of the CDR3: TGCAGCGTTTCAGACAGGGGCTATGGCTACACCTTC.

The chain employs TRBV15 and TRBJ1-1; D gene ambiguous. Trimming removed 0 bases at V and 1 base at J, with 12 bases between. The CDR3 is 16 amino acids. Germline CDR1 and CDR2: LNHNV and YYDKDF (reference sequence). The CDR3 nucleotides are TGTGCCACCAGCAGAGATAGGCCGGGGAGGAACACTGAAGCTTTCTTT. Protein sequence: CATSRDRPGRNTEAFF. Full variable domain (rest looked up from reference TRBV15 and TRBJ1-1): DAMVIQNPRYQVTQFGKPVTLSCSQTLNHNVMYWYQQKSSQAPKLLFHYYDKDFNNEADTPDNFQSRRPNTSFCFLDIRSPGLGDTAMYLCATSRDRPGRNTEAFFGQGTRLTVV.

This chain joins TRBV2 and TRBJ2-3; D ambiguous. Germline-derived CDR1 and CDR2 are SNHLY and FYNNEI. V was shortened by 5 bases and J by 0 bases, with 6 bases between the two germline ends. The CDR3 totals 13 residues. In nucleotides, the CDR3 is TGTGCCAGCAGTCTTCCTAGCACAGATACGCAGTATTTT. It codes for CASSLPSTDTQYF.

The CDR3 here is CASSPRTDNTGELFF. CDR3 DNA sequence: TGTGCCAGCAGCCCACGGACAGACAACACCGGGGAGCTGTTTTTT. The gene calls are TRBV11-2 and TRBJ2-2; D perhaps matches TRBD1 (6 bases). Germline CDR1 is SGHAT and CDR2 is FQNNGV. The V end lost 5 bases, the J end lost 2 bases, and 12 bases lay between the germline ends. The CDR3 is 15 residues long.

The V call is TRBV30, the J call TRBJ2-1, with 10 positions matching TRBD2. This CDR3 is built from 15 residues. Germline V lookup: CDR1 GTSNPN, CDR2 SVGIG (reference sequence). Losses at the gene ends were 2 bases for V and 4 bases for J; bases not matched to a gene: 5. The CDR3 DNA reads as TGTGCCTGGAGTTCGGGACTAGCGAGATACAATGAGCAGTTCTTC. This codes for CAWSSGLARYNEQFF.

The rearrangement joins TRBV5-1 to TRBJ2-3, with TRBD2 as a possible D gene (6 bases). The CDR3 contains 15 residues. Trimming removed 0 bases at V and 2 bases at J, with 10 bases between. From germline, CDR1 is SGHRS and CDR2 YFSETQ. The CDR3 nucleotides are TGCGCCAGCAGCTTGGATGCGGGGAACACAGATACGCAGTATTTT. Translation: CASSLDAGNTDTQYF.

The genes are TRBV30 and TRBJ2-1; 13 nucleotides match TRBD2. Germline V gene sequence: CDR1 GTSNPN, CDR2 SVGIG (reference sequence). The CDR3 sequence is 18 residues long. V lost 2 bases to trimming and J lost 8 bases; unmatched junction nucleotides: 15. DNA for the CDR3: TGTGCCTGGAGTTCAGACCCCACTAGCGGGAGGGCCAGGTATGAGCAGTTCTTC. Translated, it gives CAWSSDPTSGRARYEQFF.

V and J are TRBV24-1 and TRBJ2-5, with 11 nucleotides matching TRBD1. Germline CDR1 KGHDR, CDR2 SFDVKD. The CDR3 loop spans 16 amino acids. The V and J ends lost 4 bases and 1 base, in that order; junction bases with no gene match: 4. DNA of the CDR3: TGTGCCACCAGTGACTCTGGGACAGGGGGCCAAGAGACCCAGTACTTC. Translating it yields CATSDSGTGGQETQYF.

The rearrangement links TRBV7-9 to TRBJ2-2, with 7 bases aligning to TRBD1. V lost 3 bases, J lost 4 bases, and 5 bases stayed unmatched. CDR1 is SEHNR, CDR2 FQNEAQ, per germline (reference sequence). The CDR3 has 15 amino acids. The CDR3 sequence is CASSFTGVGTGELFF. Here the CDR3 DNA reads TGTGCCAGCAGCTTTACAGGGGTCGGCACCGGGGAGCTGTTTTTT.

The V gene is TRBV29-1, the J gene TRBJ2-1; D is ambiguous. Germline CDR1 reads SQVTM; CDR2 reads ANQGSEA. The CDR3 spans 11 residues. The ends were cut back, 5 bases at V and 7 bases at J, with 9 bases in the middle. The CDR3 reads CSVTGLNEQFF. The CDR3 DNA sequence: TGCAGCGTTACCGGGTTAAATGAGCAGTTCTTC.

The V gene is TRBV3-1, the J gene TRBJ1-1; D unclear. V dropped 6 bases and J dropped 1 base, with 12 bases sitting between them. Germline V lookup: CDR1 LGHDT, CDR2 YNNKEL (reference sequence). The CDR3 extends over 14 amino acids. CDR3 nucleotide sequence: TGTGCCAGCAGTCTGACACGGAAGAACACTGAAGCTTTCTTT. Translation gives CASSLTRKNTEAFF.

The CDR3 sequence: CSAGSGPEQYF. The CDR3 nucleotides read TGCAGCGCCGGCAGCGGGCCCGAGCAGTACTTC. The gene calls are TRBV29-1 and TRBJ2-7, with D possibly matching TRBD2 (6 bases). Germline values: CDR1 SQVTM, CDR2 ANQGSEA. This CDR3 comprises 11 residues. The V end lost 7 bases, the J end lost 6 bases, and 13 bases lay between the germline ends.

The chain joins TRBV19 to TRBJ1-5, with D unclear. CDR3 length: 14 amino acids. Trimming took 3 bases from V and 1 from J, leaving 7 bases between them. Looked up from germline, CDR1 is LNHDA and CDR2 is SQIVND (reference sequence). The CDR3 nucleotides read TGTGCCAGTAGTATTCGTCAGAGCAATCAGCCCCAGCATTTT. It specifies CASSIRQSNQPQHF.

The chain has TRBV11-1 and TRBJ2-7, with D possibly TRBD1 on 8 matching bases. The germline gives CDR1 SGHAT, CDR2 FQDESV (reference sequence). Trimming removed 4 bases from V and 6 bases from J, with 13 bases in between. The CDR3 runs to 13 residues. The CDR3 region has the DNA TGTGCCAGCAGCTCGACAGGGGAGGGCGAGCAGTACTTC. Its protein product is CASSSTGEGEQYF.